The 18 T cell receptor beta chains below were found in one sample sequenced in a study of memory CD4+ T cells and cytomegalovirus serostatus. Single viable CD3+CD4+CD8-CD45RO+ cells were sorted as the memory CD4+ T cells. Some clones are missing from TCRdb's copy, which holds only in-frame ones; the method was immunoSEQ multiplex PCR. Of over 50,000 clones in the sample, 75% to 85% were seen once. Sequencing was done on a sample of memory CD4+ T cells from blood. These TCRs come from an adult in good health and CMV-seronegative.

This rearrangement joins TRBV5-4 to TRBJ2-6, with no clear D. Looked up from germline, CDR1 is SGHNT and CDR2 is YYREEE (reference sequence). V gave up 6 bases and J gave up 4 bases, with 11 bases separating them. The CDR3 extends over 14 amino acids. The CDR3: CASTRLAGANVLTF. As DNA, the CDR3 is TGTGCCAGCACCAGACTCGCCGGGGCCAACGTCCTGACTTTC.

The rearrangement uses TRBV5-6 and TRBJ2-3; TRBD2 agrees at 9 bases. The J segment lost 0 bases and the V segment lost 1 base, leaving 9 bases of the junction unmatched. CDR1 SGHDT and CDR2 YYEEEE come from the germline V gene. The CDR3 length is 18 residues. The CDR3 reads CASSLSPLAGRSTDTQYF. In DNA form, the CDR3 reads TGTGCCAGCAGCTTGTCTCCTCTAGCGGGGCGTAGCACAGATACGCAGTATTTT.

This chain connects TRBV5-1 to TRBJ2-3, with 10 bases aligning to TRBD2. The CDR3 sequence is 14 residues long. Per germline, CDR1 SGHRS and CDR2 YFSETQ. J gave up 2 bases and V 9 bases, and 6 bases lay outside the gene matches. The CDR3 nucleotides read TGCGCCACCTCAAGCGGGGGGGACACAGATACGCAGTATTTT. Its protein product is CATSSGGDTDTQYF.

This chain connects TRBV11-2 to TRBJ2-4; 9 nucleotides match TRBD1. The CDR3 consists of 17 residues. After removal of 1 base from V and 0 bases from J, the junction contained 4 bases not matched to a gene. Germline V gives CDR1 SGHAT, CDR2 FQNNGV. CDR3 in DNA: TGTGCCAGCAGCTTAGGTTCACAGGGGGCAGCCAAAAACATTCAGTACTTC. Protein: CASSLGSQGAAKNIQYF.

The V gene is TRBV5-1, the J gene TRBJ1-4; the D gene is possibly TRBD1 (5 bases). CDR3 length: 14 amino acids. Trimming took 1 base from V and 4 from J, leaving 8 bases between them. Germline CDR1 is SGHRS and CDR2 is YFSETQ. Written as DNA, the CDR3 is TGCGCCAGCAGCTTGCAGGGATTTAATGAAAAACTGTTTTTT. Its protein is CASSLQGFNEKLFF. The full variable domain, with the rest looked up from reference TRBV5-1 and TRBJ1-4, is KAGVTQTPRYLIKTRGQQVTLSCSPISGHRSVSWYQQTPGQGLQFLFEYFSETQRNKGNFPGRFSGRQFSNSRSEMNVSTLELGDSALYLCASSLQGFNEKLFFGSGTQLSVL.

The CDR3 sequence: CASSLSLGGETQYF. Written as DNA, the CDR3 is TGCGCCAGCAGCTTGAGTCTGGGTGGGGAGACCCAGTACTTC. The chain uses TRBV5-1 and TRBJ2-5; D gene ambiguous. Per the germline V gene, CDR1 is SGHRS and CDR2 is YFSETQ. Trimming shortened V by 1 base and J by 5 bases, and 12 bases separated the two germline ends. This CDR3 comprises 14 residues. The variable domain in full, completed from reference TRBV5-1 and TRBJ2-5, reads KAGVTQTPRYLIKTRGQQVTLSCSPISGHRSVSWYQQTPGQGLQFLFEYFSETQRNKGNFPGRFSGRQFSNSRSEMNVSTLELGDSALYLCASSLSLGGETQYFGPGTRLLVL.

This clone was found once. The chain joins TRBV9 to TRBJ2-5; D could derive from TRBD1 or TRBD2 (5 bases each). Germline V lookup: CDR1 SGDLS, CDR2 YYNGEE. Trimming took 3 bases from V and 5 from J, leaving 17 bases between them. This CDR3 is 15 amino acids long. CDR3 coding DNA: TGTGCCAGCAGCGCCCGGGACCAAGGGTCGGAGACCCAGTACTTC. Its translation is CASSARDQGSETQYF.

CDR3 nucleotide sequence: TGTGCCAGTTTGGCGGGGAGCGCGGGAAACACCATATATTTT. This sequence encodes CASLAGSAGNTIYF. V usage is TRBV6-1 and J usage is TRBJ1-3; D not resolved. This CDR3 has 14 residues. The V and J ends lost 9 bases and 4 bases respectively, with 16 bases between them. Per germline, CDR1 MNHNS and CDR2 SASEGT.

The CDR3 DNA reads TGCGCCAGCAGTGGGCGGGGGGGCGTTCATGAGCAGTTCTTC. Translated: CASSGRGGVHEQFF. The V and J genes are TRBV10-2 and TRBJ2-1, with 9 bases matching TRBD2. The CDR3 has 14 residues. Looked up from germline, CDR1 is WSHSY and CDR2 is SAAADI. V lost 4 bases, J lost 8 bases, and 6 bases stayed unmatched.

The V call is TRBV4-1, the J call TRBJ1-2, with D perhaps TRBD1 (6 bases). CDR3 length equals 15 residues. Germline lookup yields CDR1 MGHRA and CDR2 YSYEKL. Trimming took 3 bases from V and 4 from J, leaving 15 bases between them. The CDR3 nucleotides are TGCGCCAGCAGCCAGCCGGGGACAAGGGGCTATGGCTACACCTTC. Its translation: CASSQPGTRGYGYTF.

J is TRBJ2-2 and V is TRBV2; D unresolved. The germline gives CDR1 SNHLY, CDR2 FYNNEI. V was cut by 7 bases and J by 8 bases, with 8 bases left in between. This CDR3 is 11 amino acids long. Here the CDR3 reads CASNFAGELFF. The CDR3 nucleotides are TGTGCCAGCAATTTCGCGGGGGAGCTGTTTTTT.

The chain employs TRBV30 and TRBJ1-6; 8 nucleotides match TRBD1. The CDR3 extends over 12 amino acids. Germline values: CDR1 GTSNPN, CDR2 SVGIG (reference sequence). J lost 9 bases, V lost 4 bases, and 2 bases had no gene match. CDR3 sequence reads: CAWTGGSSPLHF. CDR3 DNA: TGTGCCTGGACAGGGGGCTCTTCACCCCTCCACTTT.

The CDR3 sequence is CASTTTGFTDTQYF. CDR3 sequence (DNA): TGTGCCAGCACCACGACAGGGTTCACAGATACGCAGTATTTT. The V and J genes are TRBV11-2 and TRBJ2-3, with 7 bases aligning to TRBD1. CDR3 length: 14 residues. Unmatched junction bases numbered 6, after V lost 7 bases and J lost 2 bases. The germline V gene has CDR1 SGHAT and CDR2 FQNNGV. Full variable domain (missing parts from reference TRBV11-2 and TRBJ2-3): EAGVAQSPRYKIIEKRQSVAFWCNPISGHATLYWYQQILGQGPKLLIQFQNNGVVDDSQLPKDRFSAERLKGVDSTLKIQPAKLEDSAVYLCASTTTGFTDTQYFGPGTRLTVL.

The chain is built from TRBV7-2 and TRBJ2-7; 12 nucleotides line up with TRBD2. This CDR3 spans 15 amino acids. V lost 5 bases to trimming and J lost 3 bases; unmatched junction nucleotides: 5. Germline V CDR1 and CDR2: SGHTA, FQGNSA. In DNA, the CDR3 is TGTGCCAGCAGCGCCTGGACTAGCGGGATCTACGAGCAGTACTTC. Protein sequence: CASSAWTSGIYEQYF. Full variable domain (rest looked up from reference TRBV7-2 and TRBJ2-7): GAGVSQSPSNKVTEKGKDVELRCDPISGHTALYWYRQSLGQGLEFLIYFQGNSAPDKSGLPSDRFSAERTGGSVSTLTIQRTQQEDSAVYLCASSAWTSGIYEQYFGPGTRLTVT.

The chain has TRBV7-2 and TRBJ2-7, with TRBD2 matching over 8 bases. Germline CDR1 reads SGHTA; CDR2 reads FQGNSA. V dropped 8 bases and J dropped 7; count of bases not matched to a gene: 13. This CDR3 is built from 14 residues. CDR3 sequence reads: CASAPDRGGREQYF. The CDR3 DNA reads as TGTGCCAGCGCGCCCGACCGGGGGGGCCGAGAGCAGTACTTC.

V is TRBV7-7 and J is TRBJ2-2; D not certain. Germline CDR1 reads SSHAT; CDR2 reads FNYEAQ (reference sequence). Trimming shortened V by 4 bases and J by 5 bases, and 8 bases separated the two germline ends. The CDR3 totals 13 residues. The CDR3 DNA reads TGTGCCAGCAGCTCCCGTCAGACCGGGGAGCTGTTTTTT. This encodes CASSSRQTGELFF.

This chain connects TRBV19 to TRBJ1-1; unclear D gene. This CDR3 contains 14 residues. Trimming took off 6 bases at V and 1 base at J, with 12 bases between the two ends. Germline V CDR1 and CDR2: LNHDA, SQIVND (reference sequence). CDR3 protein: CASSVGLRNTEAFF. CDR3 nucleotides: TGTGCCAGTAGCGTCGGGTTAAGGAACACTGAAGCTTTCTTT.

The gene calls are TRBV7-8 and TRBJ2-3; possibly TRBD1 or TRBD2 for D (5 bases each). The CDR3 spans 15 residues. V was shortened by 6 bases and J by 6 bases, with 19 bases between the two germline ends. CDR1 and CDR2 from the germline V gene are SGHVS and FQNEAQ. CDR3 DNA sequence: TGTGCCAGCAGACTTAGAGTTGAGGGGCGGGATACGCAGTATTTT. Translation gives CASRLRVEGRDTQYF.